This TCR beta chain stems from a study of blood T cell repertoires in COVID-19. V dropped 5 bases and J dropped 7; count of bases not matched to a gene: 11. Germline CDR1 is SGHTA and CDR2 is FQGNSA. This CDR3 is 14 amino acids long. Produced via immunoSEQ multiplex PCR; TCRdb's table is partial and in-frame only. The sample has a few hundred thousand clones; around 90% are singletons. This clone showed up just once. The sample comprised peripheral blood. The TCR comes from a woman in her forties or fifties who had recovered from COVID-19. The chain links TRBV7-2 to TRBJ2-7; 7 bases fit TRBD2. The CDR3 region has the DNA TGTGCCAGCAGCACACTAGCGAGAAGGGGAGAGCAGTACTTC. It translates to CASSTLARRGEQYF.